This T cell receptor (beta chain) stems from a study of blood T cell repertoires in COVID-19. For the study at large: Specimens from acute and convalescent COVID-19 originated in the United States, Italy and Spain. The cDNA or gDNA used as material had been derived from T cells, B-cell-depleted T cells, or PBMCs.

Per the authors' pipeline: Reference gene primer amplification in the assay estimated nucleated cell counts. Clones were read by immunoSEQ multiplex PCR, and TCRdb kept only the in-frame ones, dropping some. The V and J calls and clone size were taken over from that table, and D and trimming were inferred from the DNA. In the table there are approximately 120,000 clones, around 90% of which are singletons. The V end was cut by 4 bases, the J end by 6 bases, with 12 bases between. The germline CDR1 and CDR2 sequences are LGHDT and YNNKEL (reference sequence). The CDR3 covers 13 residues. Sequenced: peripheral blood. The TCR originated in a middle-aged man with COVID-19, enrolled during active disease. The rearrangement uses TRBV3-1 (or the pseudogene TRBV3-2) and TRBJ1-1; D is uncertain. In nucleotides, the CDR3 is TGTGCCAGCAGCCCCGGGTGGGGAGCTGAAGCTTTCTTT. Translated: CASSPGWGAEAFF.